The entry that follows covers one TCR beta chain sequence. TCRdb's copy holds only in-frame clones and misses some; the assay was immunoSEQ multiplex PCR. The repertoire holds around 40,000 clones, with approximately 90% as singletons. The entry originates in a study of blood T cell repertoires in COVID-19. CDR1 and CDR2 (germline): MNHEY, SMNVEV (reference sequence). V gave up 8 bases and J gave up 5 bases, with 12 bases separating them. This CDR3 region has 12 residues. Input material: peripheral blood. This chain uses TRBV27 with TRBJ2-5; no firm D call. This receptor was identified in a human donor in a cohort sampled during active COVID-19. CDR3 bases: TGTGCCAGCGGCTCTTGGTACGAGACCCAGTACTTC. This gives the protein CASGSWYETQYF.